This passage covers 29 T cell receptor beta chains from one sample sequenced in a study of identical twins. TCRdb processed the 5' RACE reads anew with MiXCR; each CDR3 protein has one entry. The data contain 250,000 to 350,000 distinct CDR3 sequences, about 8.1% of them singletons. These data were also reused for a study on yellow fever vaccine responses in identical twins.

What was sequenced was memory (CD45RO+) T cells sorted from blood. The source is a woman younger than 30 in good health.

This chain connects TRBV24-1 to TRBJ2-5; D uncertain. The V gene lost 3 bases and the J gene lost 7 bases, with 5 bases spanning the gap. CDR3 length: 11 amino acids. CDR1 is KGHDR, CDR2 SFDVKD, per germline. CDR3: CATSDAGTQYF. The CDR3 DNA reads as TGTGCCACCAGTGATGCTGGGACCCAGTACTTC.

The sample holds a few counts of this clonotype. The chain combines TRBV7-8 with TRBJ1-5; possibly TRBD1 for D (5 bases). The germline V gene encodes CDR1 SGHVS and CDR2 FQNEAQ. The CDR3 runs 13 residues. Trimming cost V 5 bases and J 0 bases, with 5 bases left between them. The CDR3: CASSGGSNQPQHF. DNA for the CDR3: TGTGCCAGCAGCGGGGGTAGCAATCAGCCCCAGCATTTT.

Only a few counts were recorded for this clonotype. CDR3: CASSQNRADTQYF. The CDR3 DNA reads as TGCGCCAGCAGCCAAAACAGGGCAGATACGCAGTATTTT. The chain combines TRBV5-1 with TRBJ2-3; possible D gene TRBD1, 6 bases. There are 13 residues in the CDR3. The V end was cut by 4 bases, the J end by 4 bases, with 10 bases between. Germline CDR1 reads SGHRS; CDR2 reads YFSETQ. Using reference TRBV5-1 and TRBJ2-3 for the parts outside the CDR3, the full variable domain is KAGVTQTPRYLIKTRGQQVTLSCSPISGHRSVSWYQQTPGQGLQFLFEYFSETQRNKGNFPGRFSGRQFSNSRSEMNVSTLELGDSALYLCASSQNRADTQYFGPGTRLTVL.

This clonotype showed up just a few times. The V call is TRBV20-1, the J call TRBJ2-5, with TRBD1 as a possible D gene (5 bases). Deletions cut 1 base from V and 2 bases from J, with 11 bases between. The length of the CDR3 is 14 residues. Germline CDR1 and CDR2: DFQATT and SNEGSKA (reference sequence). The CDR3 DNA follows: TGCAGTGCTAGAGCCCCAGGGCTACAAGAGACCCAGTACTTC. It is translated as CSARAPGLQETQYF.

This clonotype showed up many times. This chain uses TRBV4-1 with TRBJ2-2; D remains ambiguous. CDR3 size: 16 residues. CDR1 MGHRA and CDR2 YSYEKL come from the germline V gene. V lost 1 base, J lost 2 bases, and 11 bases lay in between. The DNA for the CDR3 is TGCGCCAGCAGCCAAGGAAGGCAGATAAACACCGGGGAGCTGTTTTTT. Translated, it gives CASSQGRQINTGELFF.

CDR3 sequence reads: CASSLRPSGSGNEQFF. The CDR3 coding sequence is TGTGCCAGCAGCCTCCGCCCTAGCGGGAGTGGCAATGAGCAGTTCTTC. The V gene is TRBV9, the J gene TRBJ2-1, with 10 positions matching TRBD2. Germline V CDR1 and CDR2: SGDLS, YYNGEE. Trimming cost V 4 bases and J 6 bases; bases outside gene matches: 10. The CDR3 totals 16 residues.

This clonotype has at least ten counts. The CDR3 sequence is CASSLEISGSYNEQFF. The CDR3 DNA sequence: TGTGCCAGCAGCTTGGAGATTAGCGGTTCCTACAATGAGCAGTTCTTC. The chain uses TRBV5-6 and TRBJ2-1; perhaps TRBD2 as D (6 bases). Germline lookup yields CDR1 SGHDT and CDR2 YYEEEE. V was cut by 0 bases and J by 1 base, with 11 bases left in between. This CDR3 has 16 amino acids.

Many counts were recorded for this clonotype. The genes are TRBV12-3 or TRBV12-4 and TRBJ1-1; D not resolved. V lost 1 base and J lost 1, with 7 bases in between. The CDR3 has 14 residues. In DNA form, the CDR3 reads TGTGCCAGCAGTTTAGGGCCAGCGAACACTGAAGCTTTCTTT. This sequence encodes CASSLGPANTEAFF.

Ten or more counts support this clonotype. CDR3 DNA: TGTGCCAGCAGAACCGGGACAGCGAACACCGGGGAGCTGTTTTTT. It translates to CASRTGTANTGELFF. The J gene is TRBJ2-2, the V gene TRBV7-2; 7 bases fit TRBD1. This CDR3 contains 15 residues. V was pared by 6 bases and J by 0 bases, with 4 bases of the junction left unmatched. From germline, CDR1 is SGHTA and CDR2 FQGNSA.

In its sample, this clonotype was seen many times. This chain links TRBV5-1 with TRBJ2-2; maybe TRBD2 (5 bases). Trimming pared 2 bases from V and 1 base from J, leaving 6 bases between. Germline V gene lookup returns CDR1 SGHRS and CDR2 YFSETQ. This CDR3 comprises 14 residues. This CDR3 is CASSFGENTGELFF. The CDR3 DNA follows: TGCGCCAGCAGCTTCGGGGAGAACACCGGGGAGCTGTTTTTT.

This clonotype was seen at least ten times. The chain recombines TRBV12-3 or TRBV12-4 with TRBJ2-5, with D unresolved. This CDR3 region has 14 residues. V was shortened by 6 bases and J by 0 bases, with 11 bases between the two germline ends. The CDR3: CASSLPPYQETQYF. The DNA for the CDR3 is TGTGCCAGCAGCCTCCCTCCGTACCAAGAGACCCAGTACTTC.

This clonotype was seen a handful of times. The chain recombines TRBV6-1 with TRBJ1-1; D gene ambiguous. Trimming took off 6 bases at V and 6 bases at J, with 8 bases between the two ends. CDR1 and CDR2 from the germline V gene are MNHNS and SASEGT. The CDR3 runs 11 residues. This chain's CDR3 is CASSPHPEAFF. The CDR3 nucleotides read TGTGCCAGCAGCCCCCACCCTGAAGCTTTCTTT.

This clonotype was counted at least ten times. This chain joins TRBV7-9 and TRBJ2-1; D unresolved. The germline gives CDR1 SEHNR, CDR2 FQNEAQ (reference sequence). This CDR3 spans 13 amino acids. V lost 2 bases and J 9 bases, leaving 11 bases between the germline ends. This CDR3 reads CASSLKASGEQFF. CDR3 DNA sequence: TGTGCCAGCAGCTTAAAAGCATCAGGTGAGCAGTTCTTC.

This chain joins TRBV20-1 and TRBJ2-7, with 9 bases aligning to TRBD1. Germline values: CDR1 DFQATT, CDR2 SNEGSKA (reference sequence). Trimming at V came to 1 base and at J to 3 bases, leaving 7 bases not matched to a gene. There are 15 residues in the CDR3. The DNA of the CDR3 is TGCAGTGCTAGAGGACAGGGGGAATCTTTCTACGAGCAGTACGTC. This encodes CSARGQGESFYEQYV.

This clonotype showed up just a few times. V usage is TRBV10-3 and J usage is TRBJ1-2; 9 nucleotides align to TRBD1. From germline, CDR1 is ENHRY and CDR2 SYGVKD. After removal of 3 bases from V and 6 bases from J, the junction contained 11 bases not matched to a gene. This CDR3 is built from 16 residues. The CDR3 DNA is TGTGCCATCAGTGAACTCCGGGACAGGGTAGGAGATGGCTACACCTTC. Translated, it gives CAISELRDRVGDGYTF.

This clonotype has at least ten counts. This chain connects TRBV20-1 to TRBJ2-1; D unresolved. The CDR3 contains 11 residues. Deletions cut 6 bases from V and 0 bases from J, with 3 bases between. CDR1 DFQATT and CDR2 SNEGSKA come from the germline V gene (reference sequence). CDR3 nucleotide sequence: TGCAGTGCCAGCTCCTACAATGAGCAGTTCTTC. It codes for CSASSYNEQFF.

This clonotype has a handful of counts. The rearrangement joins TRBV2 to TRBJ2-3, with TRBD2 matching 10 bases. With 5 bases clipped from V and 4 bases from J, the junction kept 3 bases outside the gene matches. Germline CDR1 SNHLY, CDR2 FYNNEI. The length of the CDR3 is 14 residues. The CDR3 nucleotides are TGTGCCAGCAGTACTAGCGGGATCGCAGATACGCAGTATTTT. Amino acid sequence: CASSTSGIADTQYF.

There are many counts of this clonotype. The V call is TRBV5-1, the J call TRBJ2-1; 8 bases align to TRBD2. The CDR3 sequence is 16 residues long. Germline CDR1 is SGHRS and CDR2 is YFSETQ. J lost 2 bases, V lost 3 bases, and 7 bases had no gene match. The DNA for the CDR3 is TGCGCCAGCAGCTCCCGTATAGCGGGGCCCTACAATGAGCAGTTCTTC. Protein product: CASSSRIAGPYNEQFF.

The chain has TRBV28 and TRBJ2-1; 8 bases are a match to TRBD1. The length of the CDR3 is 15 residues. J gave up 0 bases and V 8 bases, and 6 bases lay outside the gene matches. Germline CDR1 and CDR2: MDHEN and SYDVKM. CDR3 protein: CASARQGSSYNEQFF. In nucleotides, the CDR3 is TGTGCCAGCGCTAGACAGGGGAGCTCCTACAATGAGCAGTTCTTC.

In regard to this clonotype: One end of the junction is discordant with germline, which a read error may explain. The chain has TRBV28 and TRBJ2-4; 9 positions match TRBD1. The germline V gene encodes CDR1 MDHEN and CDR2 SYDVKM. This CDR3 is built from 16 residues. CDR3 in amino acids: CASSETGGLAKIIQYF. In nucleotides, the CDR3 is TGTGCCAGCAGTGAGACAGGGGGGTTAGCCAAAATCATTCAGTACTTC.

This clonotype was observed a few times. The V and J genes are TRBV5-8 and TRBJ1-5; maybe TRBD1 (5 bases). This CDR3 is 17 amino acids long. V shed 3 bases and J shed 1 base, with 17 bases lying between them. Looked up from germline, CDR1 is SGHTS and CDR2 is YDEGEE. The CDR3 DNA sequence: TGTGCCAGCAGCTCGGCGTGGGGGGATACGAGCAATCAGCCCCAGCATTTT. Amino acid sequence: CASSSAWGDTSNQPQHF.

This clonotype was counted only a few times. This chain connects TRBV7-9 to TRBJ2-5; D is undetermined. CDR1 and CDR2 (germline): SEHNR, FQNEAQ (reference sequence). Trimming removed 6 bases from V and 2 bases from J, with 13 bases in between. This CDR3 is 14 amino acids long. The CDR3 DNA sequence: TGTGCCAGCAGTTCCGGTTCTTTTCAAGAGACCCAGTACTTC. Residues: CASSSGSFQETQYF.

This clonotype was seen ten or more times. V usage is TRBV7-9 and J usage is TRBJ2-7, with D perhaps being TRBD1 or TRBD2 (5 bases each). With 5 bases removed from V and 6 bases from J, the gap between germline ends came to 14 bases. From germline, CDR1 is SEHNR and CDR2 FQNEAQ (reference sequence). The CDR3 sequence is 13 residues long. CDR3 loop: CASSPRGGIEQYF. The CDR3 nucleotides are TGTGCCAGCAGCCCCCGGGGCGGTATCGAGCAGTACTTC. Filled out from reference TRBV7-9 and TRBJ2-7, the complete variable domain reads DTGVSQNPRHKITKRGQNVTFRCDPISEHNRLYWYRQTLGQGPEFLTYFQNEAQLEKSRLLSDRFSAERPKGSFSTLEIQRTEQGDSAMYLCASSPRGGIEQYFGPGTRLTVT.

This chain joins TRBV14 and TRBJ2-2; TRBD1 matches 8 bases. CDR1 is SGHDN, CDR2 FVKESK, per germline. The CDR3 has 17 amino acids. The V gene end was trimmed by 4 bases and the J gene end by 7 bases; junction bases not matched to a gene: 14. CDR3 nucleotide sequence: TGTGCCAGCAGCCGCCGCCCTGGACAGGGCTTCGGCGGGGAGCTGTTTTTT. Its translation: CASSRRPGQGFGGELFF. The entire variable domain, with the rest obtained from reference TRBV14 and TRBJ2-2, is as follows: EAGVTQFPSHSVIEKGQTVTLRCDPISGHDNLYWYRRVMGKEIKFLLHFVKESKQDESGMPNNRFLAERTGGTYSTLKVQPAELEDSGVYFCASSRRPGQGFGGELFFGEGSRLTVL.

The sample holds many counts of this clonotype. V gene TRBV18 combines with J gene TRBJ2-5, with TRBD2 matching over 11 bases. This CDR3 spans 16 amino acids. V was pared by 2 bases and J by 4 bases, with 6 bases of the junction left unmatched. Germline V gene lookup returns CDR1 KGHSH and CDR2 LQKENI. CDR3: CASSPSSSGRGETQYF. The CDR3 nucleotides read TGTGCCAGCTCACCATCAAGTAGCGGGAGGGGAGAGACCCAGTACTTC. The variable domain in full, completed from reference TRBV18 and TRBJ2-5, reads NAGVMQNPRHLVRRRGQEARLRCSPMKGHSHVYWYRQLPEEGLKFMVYLQKENIIDESGMPKERFSAEFPKEGPSILRIQQVVRGDSAAYFCASSPSSSGRGETQYFGPGTRLLVL.

This clonotype appeared a few times. The J gene is TRBJ2-2, the V gene TRBV25-1, with D possibly being TRBD1 (6 bases). The CDR3 covers 13 residues. The germline CDR1 and CDR2 sequences are MGHDK and SYGVNS. Trimming cost V 4 bases and J 5 bases, with 8 bases left between them. The CDR3, as DNA: TGTGCCAGCAGTGGACAGGAAACCGGGGAGCTGTTTTTT. This gives the protein CASSGQETGELFF.

The V and J genes are TRBV9 and TRBJ1-2, with a tentative D call TRBD1 (6 bases). This CDR3 has 13 amino acids. Trimming took 3 bases from V and 4 from J, leaving 10 bases between them. Germline lookup yields CDR1 SGDLS and CDR2 YYNGEE. CDR3 coding DNA: TGTGCCAGCAGCGCGGCGGGGGCCTATGGCTACACCTTC. Protein product: CASSAAGAYGYTF.

Many counts were recorded for this clonotype. The rearrangement joins TRBV15 to TRBJ2-1; TRBD2 matches at 14 bases. The CDR3 has 13 amino acids. The germline CDR1 and CDR2 sequences are LNHNV and YYDKDF (reference sequence). V was pared by 5 bases and J by 10 bases, with 1 base of the junction left unmatched. This chain's CDR3 is CATSGTSGREQFF. Here the CDR3 DNA reads TGTGCCACCAGCGGGACTAGCGGGAGAGAGCAGTTCTTC.

This clonotype was recorded many times. The V call is TRBV28, the J call TRBJ2-7, with 9 bases matching TRBD2. Germline V gene sequence: CDR1 MDHEN, CDR2 SYDVKM. J was trimmed by 2 bases and V by 10 bases; bases with no gene match: 12. The CDR3 runs to 15 residues. CDR3 coding DNA: TGTGCCACCACCTCCGGGACTAGCCGCCCCTACGAGCAGTACTTC. It encodes CATTSGTSRPYEQYF.